This T cell receptor (beta chain) came from a study of T cell responses to AZD1222 COVID-19 vaccine. Study information: Pooled samples include second doses given at about 4 or 12 weeks.

CDR3 size: 17 residues. Trimming removed 5 bases from V and 3 bases from J, with 21 bases in between. Per the germline V gene, CDR1 is LGHNT and CDR2 is FRNRAP. Produced via immunoSEQ multiplex PCR; TCRdb's table is partial and in-frame only. The sample shows about 150,000 clones, roughly 91% of them seen only once. Points on this clone: Its antigen is currently unknown.

Study-wide results and limits: Sampled repertoires all dated from after the peak T cell response. The CD4 TCRs associated with vaccination extended across spike and predominated at 160-218 and 743-854. AZD1222 recipients seropositive at baseline numbered only 6 or 7.

This specimen consisted of peripheral blood, obtained on day 0 of AZD1222 vaccination. This sequence originates from an adult in good health. The genes are TRBV12-5 and TRBJ2-3, with D unclear. The CDR3 nucleotides are TGTGCTAGTGGTCATGGGAAAATTGGAGCGAGGACAGATACGCAGTATTTT. Translating it yields CASGHGKIGARTDTQYF.